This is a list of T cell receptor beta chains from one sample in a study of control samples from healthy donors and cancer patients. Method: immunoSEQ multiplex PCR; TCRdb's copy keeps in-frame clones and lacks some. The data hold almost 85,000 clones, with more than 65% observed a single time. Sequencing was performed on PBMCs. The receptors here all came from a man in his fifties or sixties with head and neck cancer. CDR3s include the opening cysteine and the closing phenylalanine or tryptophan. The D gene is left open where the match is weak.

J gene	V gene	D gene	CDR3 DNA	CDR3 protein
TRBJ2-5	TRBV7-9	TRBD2	TGTGCCAGCAGCTTAGGGACTAGCGGGAGAAAGGGGGAGACCCAGTACTTC	CASSLGTSGRKGETQYF
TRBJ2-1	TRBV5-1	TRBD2	TGCGCCAGCAGCCCGACTGGACTAGCGGGAGTCACTGAGCAGTTCTTC	CASSPTGLAGVTEQFF
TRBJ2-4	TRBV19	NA	TGTGCCAGTAGTATCTGGGGCGGGTCGGCCAAAAACATTCAGTACTTC	CASSIWGGSAKNIQYF
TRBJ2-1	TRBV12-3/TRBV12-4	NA	TGTGCCAGCAGTTTGATGTGGGGTGAGCAGTTCTTC	CASSLMWGEQFF
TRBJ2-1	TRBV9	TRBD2	TGTGCCAGCAGCGTAGCAGGCGGGAGTTATAACAATGAGCAGTTCTTC	CASSVAGGSYNNEQFF
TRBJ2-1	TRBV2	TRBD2	TGTGCCAGCAGTGAGCGGGAGGGCCAGGTTGGTGAGCAGTTCTTC	CASSEREGQVGEQFF
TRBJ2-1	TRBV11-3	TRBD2	TGTGCCAGCAGCACAGGACTAGCGGGAGAGTCCGATGAGCAGTTCTTC	CASSTGLAGESDEQFF
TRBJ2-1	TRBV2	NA	TGTGCCAGCAGCTTAGACCCAACGGGGTATGAGCAGTTCTTC	CASSLDPTGYEQFF
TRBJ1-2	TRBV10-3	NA	TGTGCCATCAGTGAGTCAGGACGGAGCATGTATGGCTACACCTTC	CAISESGRSMYGYTF
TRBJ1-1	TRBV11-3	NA	TGTGCCAGCAGCTTATCGTCGGCGAACACTGAAGCTTTCTTT	CASSLSSANTEAFF